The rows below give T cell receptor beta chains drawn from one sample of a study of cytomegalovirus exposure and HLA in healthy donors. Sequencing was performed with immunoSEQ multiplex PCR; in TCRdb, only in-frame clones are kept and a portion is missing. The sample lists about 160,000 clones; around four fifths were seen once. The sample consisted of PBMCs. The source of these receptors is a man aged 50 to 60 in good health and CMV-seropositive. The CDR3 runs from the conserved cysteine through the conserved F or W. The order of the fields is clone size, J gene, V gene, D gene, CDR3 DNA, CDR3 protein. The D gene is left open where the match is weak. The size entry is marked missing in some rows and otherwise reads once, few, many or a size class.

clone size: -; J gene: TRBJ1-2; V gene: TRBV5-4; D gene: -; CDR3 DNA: TGTGCCAGCAGCTTGCGTTATGGCTACACCTTC; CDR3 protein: CASSLRYGYTF
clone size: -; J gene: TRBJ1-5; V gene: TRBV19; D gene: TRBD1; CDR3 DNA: TGTGCCAGTTTAAACCGGGACAGGGGGTATAGCGGCAATCAGCCCCAGCATTTT; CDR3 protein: CASLNRDRGYSGNQPQHF
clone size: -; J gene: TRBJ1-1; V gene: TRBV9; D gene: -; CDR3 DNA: TGTGCCAGCAGCGTAGGGGGACAGAACACTGAAGCTTTCTTT; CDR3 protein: CASSVGGQNTEAFF
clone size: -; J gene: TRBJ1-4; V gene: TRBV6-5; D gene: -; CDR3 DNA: TGTGCCAGCAGTCCGGGGGGGGCGAGGGGTGAAAAACTGTTTTTT; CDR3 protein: CASSPGGARGEKLFF
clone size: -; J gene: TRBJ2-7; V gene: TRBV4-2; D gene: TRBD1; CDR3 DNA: TGTGCCAGCAGCTCTGGGACAGGGGGCGCGTTTGGGACCTACGAGCAGTACTTC; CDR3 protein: CASSSGTGGAFGTYEQYF
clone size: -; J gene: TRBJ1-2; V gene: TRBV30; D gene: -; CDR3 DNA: TGTGCCTGGACAGGCGGCGGGGGCTACACCTTC; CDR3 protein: CAWTGGGGYTF
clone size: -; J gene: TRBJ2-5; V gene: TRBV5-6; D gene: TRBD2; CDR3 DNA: TGTGCCAGCAACCGTGAAGGCGGGGGGCTCAGTGAGCAGTACTTC; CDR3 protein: CASNREGGGLSEQYF
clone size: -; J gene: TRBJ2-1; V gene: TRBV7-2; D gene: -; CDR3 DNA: TGTGCCAGCAGCCCGACCCCCTCATTGCGGAGTGAGCAGTTCTTC; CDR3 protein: CASSPTPSLRSEQFF
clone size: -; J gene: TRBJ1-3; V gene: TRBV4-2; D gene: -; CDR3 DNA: TGTGCCAGCAGCCAGAGGTCACAACCCAGAAACACCATATATTTT; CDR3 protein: CASSQRSQPRNTIYF
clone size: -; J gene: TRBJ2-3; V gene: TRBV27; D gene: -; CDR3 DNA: TGTGCCAGCAGTTACGGGGGGCTGGGTACGCAGTATTTT; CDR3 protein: CASSYGGLGTQYF
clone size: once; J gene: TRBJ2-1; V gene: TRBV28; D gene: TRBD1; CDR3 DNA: TGTGCCAGCAGTCTACTAGACAGGGGGTCCTACAATGAGCAGTTCTTC; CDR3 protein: CASSLLDRGSYNEQFF
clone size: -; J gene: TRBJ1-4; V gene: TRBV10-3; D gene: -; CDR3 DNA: TGTGCCACGAAGTCGGGGGGGAATGAAAAACTGTTTTTT; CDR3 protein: CATKSGGNEKLFF
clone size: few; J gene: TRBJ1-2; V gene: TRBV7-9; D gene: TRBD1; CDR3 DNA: TGTGCCAGCAGCTACAGGGGTGGCTATGGCTACACCTTC; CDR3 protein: CASSYRGGYGYTF
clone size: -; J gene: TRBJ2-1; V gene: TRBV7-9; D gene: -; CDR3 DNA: TGTGCCAGCAGCATAAATGAGCAGTTCTTC; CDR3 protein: CASSINEQFF
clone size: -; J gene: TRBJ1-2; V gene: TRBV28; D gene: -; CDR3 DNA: TGTGCCAGCAGTTTTAGCAGGGCCTATGGCTACACCTTC; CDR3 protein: CASSFSRAYGYTF
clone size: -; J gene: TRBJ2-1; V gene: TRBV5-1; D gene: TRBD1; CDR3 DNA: TGCGCCAGCAGCTCTTCCCCGGACAGGGACAATGAGCAGTTCTTC; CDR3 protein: CASSSSPDRDNEQFF
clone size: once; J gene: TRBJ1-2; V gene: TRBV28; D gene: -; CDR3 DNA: TGTGCCAGCAGTTTATGGGCAGGGGAACACGGCTACACCTTC; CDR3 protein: CASSLWAGEHGYTF